These 2 T cell receptor beta chains share one sample of origin, sequenced in a study of OX40 agonist ivuxolimab in advanced cancers. The data were produced by immunoSEQ multiplex PCR, yet TCRdb's version contains in-frame clones alone and is incomplete. Here the sample spans 60,000 to 65,000 clones, roughly nine tenths being singletons. Here the sequenced sample was CD4+ or CD8+ T cells sorted from blood, taken in a trial of the OX40 agonist ivuxolimab. The receptors derive from an adult with an advanced solid tumor such as melanoma, head and neck, liver or kidney cancer.

J is TRBJ1-5 and V is TRBV19, with a tentative D call TRBD1 (5 bases). CDR3 length equals 16 residues. Germline values: CDR1 LNHDA, CDR2 SQIVND (reference sequence). V was trimmed by 4 bases and J by 2 bases, leaving 15 bases between them. The DNA for the CDR3 is TGTGCCAGTAGTAGCAGGGTCCTTCGGGGCAATCAGCCCCAGCATTTT. Translation gives CASSSRVLRGNQPQHF.

This clone was found once. V is TRBV19 and J is TRBJ2-3, with D perhaps matching TRBD2 (5 bases). CDR1 is LNHDA and CDR2 is SQIVND in the germline V gene (reference sequence). Between the trimmed V and J ends, which lost 3 bases and 3 bases, there was a span of 13 bases. CDR3 length: 15 residues. Here the CDR3 reads CASSIEGQVTDTQYF. Here the CDR3 DNA reads TGTGCCAGTAGTATCGAGGGCCAGGTAACAGATACGCAGTATTTT.